This TCR beta chain was identified in a study of blood T cell repertoires in COVID-19. The J segment lost 2 bases and the V segment lost 4 bases, leaving 5 bases of the junction unmatched. Germline CDR1 SEHNR, CDR2 FQNEAQ (reference sequence). There are 14 residues in the CDR3. The data were produced by immunoSEQ multiplex PCR, yet TCRdb's version contains in-frame clones alone and is incomplete. The data hold more than 300,000 clones, with more than 75% observed a single time. This chain links TRBV7-9 with TRBJ2-7; 7 bases fit TRBD2. This TCR was recovered from a woman aged 45-65 years with acute or convalescent COVID-19. The sequencing sample was made of peripheral blood. CDR3 sequence reads: CASSWEGPPYEQYF. DNA for the CDR3: TGTGCCAGCAGCTGGGAGGGGCCACCCTACGAGCAGTACTTC. Supplemented by reference TRBV7-9 and TRBJ2-7, the full variable domain reads DTGVSQNPRHKITKRGQNVTFRCDPISEHNRLYWYRQTLGQGPEFLTYFQNEAQLEKSRLLSDRFSAERPKGSFSTLEIQRTEQGDSAMYLCASSWEGPPYEQYFGPGTRLTVT.